This T cell receptor (beta chain) was captured in a study of blood T cell repertoires in COVID-19. Study context: COVID-19 samples collected from the United States, Italy and Spain covered acute and convalescent phases. Nucleic acid was either cDNA or gDNA, and it came from T cells, B-cell-depleted T cells, or PBMCs.

Under the authors' procedure: Amplified reference gene primers provided the basis for estimating nucleated cell counts. Clones were read by immunoSEQ multiplex PCR, and TCRdb kept only the in-frame ones, dropping some. V, J and clone size derive from that table, while D and trimming were established from the DNA sequence. This sample has about 120,000 clones, with roughly 69% found just once. Germline CDR1 and CDR2: MNHNS and SASEGT. V was cut by 1 base and J by 5 bases, with 8 bases left in between. The CDR3 loop spans 13 amino acids. The sequencing input was peripheral blood. The chain joins TRBV6-1 to TRBJ1-2, with unresolved D. The TCR originated in a woman aged 70 to 79 with acute or convalescent COVID-19. The DNA of the CDR3 is TGTGCCAGCAGTGAAGGGGCTACTTATGGCTACACCTTC. Translating it yields CASSEGATYGYTF.